The source of this TCR beta chain is a study of blood T cell repertoires in COVID-19. About the research overall: Collection of acute and convalescent COVID-19 samples took place in the United States, Italy and Spain.

As originally analysed: Researchers report that nucleated cell counts were estimated from reference gene primer amplification. The data were produced by immunoSEQ multiplex PCR, yet TCRdb's version contains in-frame clones alone and is incomplete. V and J calls and clone size are as listed in that table; D and trimming were resolved from the DNA. The sample shows around 190,000 clones, 88% of them seen only once. Seattle patients were enrolled while actively infected and followed longitudinally. The CDR3 sequence is 16 residues long. Per germline, CDR1 SGDLS and CDR2 YYNGEE. Trimming took 3 bases from V and 6 from J; bases not matched to a gene: 8.

The sequenced sample consisted of peripheral blood. This clonotype was sampled from a man in his fifties or sixties with COVID-19, enrolled during active disease. J is TRBJ2-3 and V is TRBV9; 12 positions agree with TRBD1. CDR3 DNA: TGTGCCAGCAGCGCGCCGGGACAGGGGGCGAGGGATACGCAGTATTTT. This translates into CASSAPGQGARDTQYF.